These 11 T cell receptor beta chains were all obtained from the same sample, sequenced in a study of molecular identifiers for immune sequencing clone quantification. TCRdb called the PCR reads again in MiXCR, with one record for every CDR3 protein. Among 50,000 to 70,000 distinct CDR3 sequences listed, roughly 18% were seen once. The sequenced sample consisted of naive CD8+ T cells from blood, with Jurkat cell RNA spiked in. Subset reported: FACS-sorted CD8+CD4-CCR7+CD45RA+ naive T cells. The source of these receptors is a human donor in good health. Some libraries in this study had Jurkat cell RNA spiked in.

This clonotype was detected many times. This chain joins TRBV7-9 and TRBJ2-7; no clear D. CDR1 SEHNR and CDR2 FQNEAQ come from the germline V gene (reference sequence). V was pared by 5 bases and J by 7 bases, with 24 bases between. The CDR3 length is 16 residues. As DNA, the CDR3 is TGTGCCAGCAGCCCTTCGATCTCCGCGACGCTACGGGAGCAGTACTTC. Encoded protein: CASSPSISATLREQYF.

The table lists this clonotype with many counts. V is TRBV19 and J is TRBJ1-5; 7 bases match TRBD1. The trim removed 6 bases at V and 0 bases at J, leaving 17 bases unmatched. The CDR3 totals 19 residues. Germline CDR1 LNHDA, CDR2 SQIVND (reference sequence). The CDR3, as DNA: TGTGCCAGTAGCACCTTCGTTGGACAGGTGGACTATAGCAATCAGCCCCAGCATTTT. As protein: CASSTFVGQVDYSNQPQHF. The full variable domain, its missing parts supplied by reference TRBV19 and TRBJ1-5, is DGGITQSPKYLFRKEGQNVTLSCEQNLNHDAMYWYRQDPGQGLRLIYYSQIVNDFQKGDIAEGYSVSREKKESFPLTVTSAQKNPTAFYLCASSTFVGQVDYSNQPQHFGDGTRLSIL.

This clonotype has only one observation. V and J are TRBV7-2 and TRBJ2-7, with D possibly TRBD2 on 6 matching bases. With 7 bases removed from V and 0 bases from J, the gap between germline ends came to 10 bases. The CDR3 is 13 amino acids. Germline loops: CDR1 SGHTA, CDR2 FQGNSA. CDR3 DNA: TGTGCCAGCATTGGCGGGGACTCCTACGAGCAGTACTTC. Protein: CASIGGDSYEQYF.

On this clonotype: Just one base apart from a much larger clone, this may be a read error. Written as DNA, the CDR3 is TGTGCCAGCAGATACAGCCTTAGGGACACCATATATTTT. This translates into CASRYSLRDTIYF. The chain joins TRBV7-2 to TRBJ1-3; no clear D gene. Deletions cut 6 bases from V and 8 bases from J, with 14 bases between. The CDR3 covers 13 residues. Germline CDR1 reads SGHTA; CDR2 reads FQGNSA.

This clonotype was found many times. The rearrangement links TRBV29-1 to TRBJ2-2, with TRBD1 as a possible D gene (5 bases). V lost 5 bases to trimming and J lost 2 bases, with 9 bases between them. This CDR3 is built from 13 residues. Germline assignment: CDR1 SQVTM and CDR2 ANQGSEA. Written as DNA, the CDR3 is TGCAGCGTTCAGGGCAGTAACACCGGGGAGCTGTTTTTT. Protein sequence: CSVQGSNTGELFF.

The CDR3 DNA reads as TGTGCCAGCAGCTACCGACTAGACGAGCAGTACTTC. Translation gives CASSYRLDEQYF. J is TRBJ2-7 and V is TRBV7-8; perhaps TRBD2 as D (6 bases). CDR1 and CDR2 (germline): SGHVS, FQNEAQ. The CDR3 totals 12 residues. The germline V and J ends were trimmed by 4 bases and 5 bases, with 9 bases remaining between them. Using reference TRBV7-8 and TRBJ2-7 for the parts outside the CDR3, the full variable domain is GAGVSQSPRYKVAKRGQDVALRCDPISGHVSLFWYQQALGQGPEFLTYFQNEAQLDKSGLPSDRFFAERPEGSVSTLKIQRTQQEDSAVYLCASSYRLDEQYFGPGTRLTVT.

This clonotype showed up many times. V gene TRBV7-6 combines with J gene TRBJ2-3, with 8 positions matching TRBD2. Per the germline V gene, CDR1 is SGHVS and CDR2 is FNYEAQ. The CDR3 is made up of 17 amino acids. Unmatched junction bases numbered 8, after V lost 3 bases and J lost 0 bases. The chain's CDR3 is CASSLSVAGSSTDTQYF. CDR3 nucleotides: TGTGCCAGCAGCTTGTCTGTAGCGGGAAGTAGCACAGATACGCAGTATTTT.

This clonotype was observed at least ten times. The gene calls are TRBV2 and TRBJ2-7; D is unresolved. Germline V lookup: CDR1 SNHLY, CDR2 FYNNEI. Trimming shortened V by 3 bases and J by 4 bases, and 10 bases separated the two germline ends. This CDR3 spans 13 amino acids. The CDR3 protein is CASSDQRQYEQYF. The CDR3 nucleotides are TGTGCCAGCAGTGACCAACGGCAGTACGAGCAGTACTTC. The full variable domain, rest sourced from reference TRBV2 and TRBJ2-7, is EPEVTQTPSHQVTQMGQEVILRCVPISNHLYFYWYRQILGQKVEFLVSFYNNEISEKSEIFDDQFSVERPDGSNFTLKIRSTKLEDSAMYFCASSDQRQYEQYFGPGTRLTVT.

With respect to this clonotype: A much bigger clone sits one base away, suggesting this may be a read error. This sequence joins TRBV5-6 and TRBJ2-6; unclear D gene. This CDR3 is built from 16 residues. Germline values: CDR1 SGHDT, CDR2 YYEEEE. The CDR3 region has the DNA TGTGCCAGCAGCTTGGATCGGTACTCTGAGGCCAACGTCCTGACTTTC. Translation: CASSLDRYSEANVLTF.

This clonotype occurred many times. The chain combines TRBV6-6 with TRBJ2-3; 8 nucleotides align to TRBD2. CDR3 length: 14 residues. Germline lookup yields CDR1 MNHNY and CDR2 SVGAGI (reference sequence). The ends lost 5 bases at V and 5 bases at J; junction bases unmatched: 6. Here the CDR3 DNA reads TGTGCCAGCAGTGCAGCGGGAGTGATAGATACGCAGTATTTT. Protein sequence: CASSAAGVIDTQYF.

The chain recombines TRBV11-2 with TRBJ2-2; D remains unclear. This CDR3 is 12 amino acids long. Germline lookup yields CDR1 SGHAT and CDR2 FQNNGV. The ends were cut back, 3 bases at V and 7 bases at J, with 6 bases in the middle. CDR3 loop: CASSFSGGELFF. The CDR3 DNA follows: TGTGCCAGCAGCTTTTCCGGCGGGGAGCTGTTTTTT.